The next 18 T cell receptor beta chains were all read from a single sample in a study of blood T cell repertoires in COVID-19. Clones were read by immunoSEQ multiplex PCR, and TCRdb kept only the in-frame ones, dropping some. The sample carries roughly 230,000 clones, more than 70% recorded once. The specimen sequenced was peripheral blood. The receptors derive from an elderly woman with acute or convalescent COVID-19.

CDR3 sequence: CASSQVPGTGGRRSLGYTF. The CDR3 nucleotides read TGTGCCAGCAGCCAGGTACCCGGGACAGGGGGCCGTAGGAGTTTGGGCTACACCTTC. The chain joins TRBV4-2 to TRBJ1-2; TRBD1 aligns across 12 bases. The CDR3 length is 19 residues. V dropped 3 bases and J dropped 8; count of bases not matched to a gene: 19. Germline CDR1 reads LGHNA; CDR2 reads YNFKEQ.

The rearrangement uses TRBV7-3 and TRBJ1-2, with TRBD1 as a possible D gene (5 bases). The CDR3 has 14 amino acids. Germline CDR1 reads SGHTA; CDR2 reads FQGTGA. V was trimmed by 5 bases and J by 5 bases, leaving 15 bases between them. The CDR3, as DNA: TGTGCCAGCAGCGCCGGAGACAGTAGTTATGGCTACACCTTC. Amino acids: CASSAGDSSYGYTF.

The V call is TRBV20-1, the J call TRBJ1-2; a weak D match, TRBD1 (6 bases). Germline loops: CDR1 DFQATT, CDR2 SNEGSKA (reference sequence). This CDR3 region has 10 residues. The CDR3 DNA reads TGCACCCCGGCAGGGGATGGCTACACCTTC. It encodes CTPAGDGYTF.

The V call is TRBV28, the J call TRBJ1-3; no clear D. CDR3 length: 15 residues. V was cut by 9 bases and J by 3 bases, with 18 bases left in between. CDR1 and CDR2 (germline): MDHEN, SYDVKM. CDR3 sequence (DNA): TGTGCCAGTTCCCTTCCCTGGAGAGGTGGAAACACCATATATTTT. Amino acids: CASSLPWRGGNTIYF.

The CDR3 reads CASTWRQGNTIYF. In nucleotides, the CDR3 is TGTGCCAGCACATGGCGGCAGGGTAACACCATATATTTT. This chain links TRBV12-3 or TRBV12-4 with TRBJ1-3, with D tentatively TRBD1 (5 bases). The V end was cut by 7 bases, the J end by 7 bases, with 14 bases between. The CDR3 sequence is 13 residues long.

The chain carries TRBV7-3 and TRBJ2-1, with D possibly matching TRBD1 (6 bases). There are 15 residues in the CDR3. Germline lookup yields CDR1 SGHTA and CDR2 FQGTGA. Trimming shortened V by 4 bases and J by 5 bases, and 15 bases separated the two germline ends. The CDR3 sequence is CASSSNRDIHNEQFF. The DNA for the CDR3 is TGTGCCAGCAGCTCTAACCGGGACATTCACAATGAGCAGTTCTTC.

The V call is TRBV7-6, the J call TRBJ1-1; no definite D call. Germline CDR1 and CDR2: SGHVS and FNYEAQ. The V gene lost 5 bases and the J gene lost 3 bases, with 16 bases spanning the gap. The CDR3 is 15 amino acids. As DNA, the CDR3 is TGTGCCAGCAGCACATACCCGGCACGGGACACTGAAGCTTTCTTT. This gives the protein CASSTYPARDTEAFF.

The gene calls are TRBV11-3 and TRBJ2-1; 8 bases line up with TRBD1. Germline V gene sequence: CDR1 SGHNT, CDR2 YENEEA. V dropped 3 bases and J dropped 6; count of bases not matched to a gene: 4. The CDR3 spans 14 residues. CDR3 sequence reads: CASSFQGAVNEQFF. Here the CDR3 DNA reads TGTGCCAGCAGCTTTCAGGGGGCGGTCAATGAGCAGTTCTTC. Using reference TRBV11-3 and TRBJ2-1 for the parts outside the CDR3, the full variable domain is EAGVVQSPRYKIIEKKQPVAFWCNPISGHNTLYWYLQNLGQGPELLIRYENEEAVDDSQLPKDRFSAERLKGVDSTLKIQPAELGDSAVYLCASSFQGAVNEQFFGPGTRLTVL.

The rearrangement uses TRBV5-1 and TRBJ1-6; the match to TRBD1 covers 9 bases. The germline V gene has CDR1 SGHRS and CDR2 YFSETQ. This CDR3 spans 15 amino acids. V shed 4 bases, J shed 5 bases, and the junction held 4 bases outside the gene matches. The chain's CDR3 is CASSPDRGDNSPLHF. CDR3 sequence (DNA): TGCGCCAGCAGCCCGGACAGGGGCGATAATTCACCCCTCCACTTT.

This chain connects TRBV5-4 to TRBJ1-1; no reliable D call. V was trimmed by 1 base and J by 1 base, leaving 11 bases between them. CDR3 length: 15 residues. Germline CDR1 and CDR2: SGHNT and YYREEE (reference sequence). CDR3 sequence reads: CASSLPSTRNTEAFF. The CDR3 DNA reads TGTGCCAGCAGCTTGCCCTCGACACGGAACACTGAAGCTTTCTTT.

The chain carries TRBV3-1 (or the pseudogene TRBV3-2) and TRBJ1-1, with D unresolved. The CDR3 sequence is 14 residues long. V lost 3 bases and J 3 bases, leaving 11 bases between the germline ends. Germline lookup yields CDR1 LGHDT and CDR2 YNNKEL (reference sequence). The CDR3: CASSHSARDTEAFF. CDR3 coding DNA: TGTGCCAGCAGCCATTCGGCGCGGGACACTGAAGCTTTCTTT.

This chain links TRBV5-1 with TRBJ1-3; the D gene is possibly TRBD1 (6 bases). Trimming removed 2 bases from V and 2 bases from J, with 14 bases in between. This CDR3 region has 16 residues. Germline lookup yields CDR1 SGHRS and CDR2 YFSETQ. The CDR3 loop reads CASSFNSWDTGNTIYF. In DNA form, the CDR3 reads TGCGCCAGCAGCTTTAATTCATGGGACACTGGAAACACCATATATTTT.

This clone was picked up a small number of times. The CDR3: CASSPRIRENYNEQFF. CDR3 DNA sequence: TGTGCCAGCTCACCACGAATAAGAGAGAACTACAATGAGCAGTTCTTC. This chain joins TRBV18 and TRBJ2-1; D unresolved. This CDR3 comprises 16 residues. Germline V gives CDR1 KGHSH, CDR2 LQKENI. V lost 1 base, J lost 3 bases, and 13 bases lay in between.

The chain links TRBV6-5 to TRBJ2-7; 8 positions agree with TRBD2. CDR1 is MNHEY, CDR2 SVGAGI, per germline. V lost 8 bases to trimming and J lost 6 bases; unmatched junction nucleotides: 12. CDR3 size: 14 residues. The CDR3 spells CASAGNSGTGEQYF. The CDR3 DNA sequence: TGTGCCAGCGCGGGCAATAGCGGGACCGGCGAGCAGTACTTC.

This sequence joins TRBV29-1 and TRBJ1-4, with D maybe TRBD1 (6 bases). Germline V gene lookup returns CDR1 SQVTM and CDR2 ANQGSEA. V was pared by 3 bases and J by 8 bases, with 13 bases between. The CDR3 is 13 residues long. The CDR3 DNA reads TGCAGCGTTGAGGTGGAGGACAGCGAAAAACTGTTTTTT. Translation gives CSVEVEDSEKLFF.

The V gene is TRBV5-4, the J gene TRBJ1-6, with 7 bases matching TRBD1. CDR3 length: 15 amino acids. In germline, CDR1 is SGHNT, CDR2 YYREEE (reference sequence). V shed 4 bases and J 14 bases; nucleotides not matched to a gene: 15. The CDR3 DNA reads TGTGCCAGCAGCCCGAGGACAGGCCGCCAACCAACCCTCCACTTT. It yields the protein CASSPRTGRQPTLHF.

The rearrangement uses TRBV4-1 and TRBJ2-1; D uncertain. With 0 bases removed from V and 0 bases from J, the gap between germline ends came to 12 bases. Germline V gene lookup returns CDR1 MGHRA and CDR2 YSYEKL. This CDR3 has 17 amino acids. CDR3 sequence: CASSQEPQRSSYNEQFF. CDR3 nucleotides: TGCGCCAGCAGCCAAGAACCGCAGAGGAGCTCCTACAATGAGCAGTTCTTC.

In DNA form, the CDR3 reads TGTGCCAGCAGCGGTAACAGGGGGCTGGAGACCCAGTACTTC. Its translation: CASSGNRGLETQYF. The chain is built from TRBV7-9 and TRBJ2-5; TRBD1 aligns across 9 bases. The length of the CDR3 is 14 residues. The ends lost 5 bases at V and 5 bases at J; junction bases unmatched: 6. Looked up from germline, CDR1 is SEHNR and CDR2 is FQNEAQ (reference sequence).